Each of the 31 T cell receptor beta chains below was sequenced from the same sample in a study of shared clonotypes between healthy human individuals. Only in-frame clones appear in the TCRdb table, and some are missing; sequencing was by immunoSEQ multiplex PCR. The table shows approximately 330,000 clones, with less than 75% occurring only once. Sequenced sample: memory CD4+ T cells sorted from blood. Regarding subset: CD45RA-negative fraction. The receptors shown here come from a man under 40 in good health.

This clone was found a few times. Other nucleotide sequences from this sample produce the same CDR3. The genes are TRBV19 and TRBJ2-7, with 11 bases lining up with TRBD2. The CDR3 covers 15 residues. With V trimmed by 1 base and J by 2 bases, 1 base remained unmatched. Germline V gene lookup returns CDR1 LNHDA and CDR2 SQIVND (reference sequence). CDR3 nucleotides: TGTGCCAGTAGTATAGGGGGACTAGCGGCCTACGAGCAGTACTTC. It specifies CASSIGGLAAYEQYF.

This chain connects TRBV5-8 to TRBJ2-7, with D perhaps matching TRBD2 (5 bases). V dropped 0 bases and J dropped 2 bases, with 12 bases sitting between them. Looked up from germline, CDR1 is SGHTS and CDR2 is YDEGEE. CDR3 length: 15 amino acids. This CDR3 reads CASSLAERTTYEQYF. The CDR3 nucleotides are TGTGCCAGCAGCTTGGCCGAGCGGACCACCTACGAGCAGTACTTC.

This clone was detected a few times. The rearrangement links TRBV10-1 to TRBJ2-5; a weak D match, TRBD2 (6 bases). V gave up 8 bases and J gave up 2 bases, with 18 bases separating them. CDR1 is WNHNN, CDR2 SYGVQD, per germline (reference sequence). This CDR3 is built from 15 residues. CDR3 in DNA: TGCGCCAGCCTATACTCGATGGGGAGGCAAGAGACCCAGTACTTC. The encoded protein is CASLYSMGRQETQYF.

This chain joins TRBV4-1 and TRBJ2-5; D possibly matches TRBD1 or TRBD2 (6 bases each). Looked up from germline, CDR1 is MGHRA and CDR2 is YSYEKL. This CDR3 region has 17 residues. V lost 2 bases, J lost 3 bases, and 19 bases lay in between. The CDR3 region has the DNA TGCGCCAGCAGCCAACCCCCCGAGGGGGACTGGGAAGAGACCCAGTACTTC. This codes for CASSQPPEGDWEETQYF.

The chain employs TRBV4-1 and TRBJ2-7, with D possibly matching TRBD1 (6 bases). Trimming took 1 base from V and 5 from J, leaving 15 bases between them. The CDR3 is 15 residues long. CDR1 and CDR2 (germline): MGHRA, YSYEKL. The DNA for the CDR3 is TGCGCCAGCAGCCAAGTCTGGACAGCATCCCACGAGCAGTACTTC. This encodes CASSQVWTASHEQYF.

The chain uses TRBV6-1 and TRBJ1-2; D not resolved. CDR3 length: 13 amino acids. V dropped 11 bases and J dropped 5 bases, with 18 bases sitting between them. Per the germline V gene, CDR1 is MNHNS and CDR2 is SASEGT. CDR3 protein: CAARNAAGYGYTF. As DNA, the CDR3 is TGTGCCGCAAGAAATGCAGCCGGGTATGGCTACACCTTC.

V is TRBV5-1 and J is TRBJ2-5; D possibly corresponds to TRBD2 (6 bases). Germline V gene sequence: CDR1 SGHRS, CDR2 YFSETQ. The CDR3 totals 14 residues. Trimming left V 4 bases short and J 1 base short, with 11 bases between. The CDR3 protein is CASSVLATQETQYF. The CDR3 DNA reads as TGCGCCAGCAGCGTACTAGCTACCCAAGAGACCCAGTACTTC.

The chain links TRBV7-2 to TRBJ2-7; 7 bases align to TRBD1. The CDR3 covers 13 residues. Germline CDR1 is SGHTA and CDR2 is FQGNSA. V was pared by 5 bases and J by 4 bases, with 5 bases of the junction left unmatched. CDR3 bases: TGTGCCAGCAGCCAGCGGACAGGTTACGAGCAGTACTTC. Residues: CASSQRTGYEQYF.

This chain joins TRBV11-2 and TRBJ2-3; 12 bases match TRBD2. Germline V lookup: CDR1 SGHAT, CDR2 FQNNGV. This CDR3 contains 16 residues. With V trimmed by 5 bases and J by 7 bases, 10 bases remained unmatched. The CDR3 nucleotides are TGTGCCAGCAGCGACACTCTAGCGGGAGGGCTCAATACGCAGTATTTT. Protein product: CASSDTLAGGLNTQYF.

Concerning this clone: Other DNA sequences in the same sample also yield this CDR3. The chain is built from TRBV7-8 and TRBJ2-1; possible D gene TRBD2, 5 bases. Germline CDR1 reads SGHVS; CDR2 reads FQNEAQ. This CDR3 spans 12 amino acids. V shed 6 bases and J shed 14 bases, with 17 bases lying between them. CDR3 amino acids: CASSLRGLREFF. CDR3 in DNA: TGTGCCAGCAGTTTACGCGGGCTCCGGGAGTTCTTC.

This rearrangement joins TRBV7-9 to TRBJ1-3; 7 nucleotides align to TRBD1. The CDR3 loop spans 16 amino acids. J was trimmed by 0 bases and V by 4 bases; bases with no gene match: 6. Germline CDR1 SEHNR, CDR2 FQNEAQ (reference sequence). The CDR3 bases are TGTGCCAGCAGCTCCCGACAGGGACGCTCTGGAAACACCATATATTTT. Amino acid sequence: CASSSRQGRSGNTIYF.

CDR3 residues: CASSLWDSMAEAFF. For the CDR3, the DNA is TGTGCCAGCAGCTTATGGGACTCCATGGCTGAAGCTTTCTTT. The genes are TRBV13 and TRBJ1-1; tentatively, D is TRBD1 (5 bases). Germline loops: CDR1 PRHDT, CDR2 FYEKMQ (reference sequence). The CDR3 totals 14 residues. The germline V and J ends were trimmed by 2 bases and 6 bases, with 13 bases remaining between them.

The CDR3 loop is CASSADRYQPQHF. CDR3 DNA: TGTGCCAGCAGCGCGGACAGATATCAGCCCCAGCATTTT. The rearrangement uses TRBV7-2 and TRBJ1-5; the D gene is possibly TRBD1 (6 bases). This CDR3 is built from 13 residues. The ends were cut back, 5 bases at V and 5 bases at J, with 10 bases in the middle. Germline V gives CDR1 SGHTA, CDR2 FQGNSA.

This clone was observed a handful of times. The chain joins TRBV19 to TRBJ1-1; D not certain. V lost 1 base and J 4 bases, leaving 19 bases between the germline ends. Per the germline V gene, CDR1 is LNHDA and CDR2 is SQIVND (reference sequence). The CDR3 is 17 amino acids. In nucleotides, the CDR3 is TGTGCCAGTAGTATAGTTCGGTCCAGCACGACCGTCACTGAAGCTTTCTTT. As protein: CASSIVRSSTTVTEAFF.

V is TRBV7-8 and J is TRBJ2-7; maybe TRBD2 (5 bases). This CDR3 has 12 residues. V was trimmed by 5 bases and J by 6 bases, leaving 11 bases between them. The V gene's germline CDR1 is SGHVS and CDR2 FQNEAQ. Here the CDR3 reads CASSPGGREQYF. The CDR3 DNA is TGTGCCAGCAGCCCTGGAGGTCGCGAGCAGTACTTC.

The rearrangement links TRBV29-1 to TRBJ2-3; D is perhaps TRBD1 or TRBD2 (5 bases each). This CDR3 region has 13 residues. Trimming took off 5 bases at V and 4 bases at J, with 13 bases between the two ends. Germline V gene data show CDR1 as SQVTM and CDR2 as ANQGSEA. The CDR3 DNA sequence: TGCAGCGTTCGACGGGGACGGGCAGATACGCAGTATTTT. Translated, it gives CSVRRGRADTQYF.

This sequence joins TRBV7-9 and TRBJ2-6, with 9 positions matching TRBD1. This CDR3 is 19 amino acids long. The germline CDR1 and CDR2 sequences are SEHNR and FQNEAQ (reference sequence). Losses at the gene ends were 5 bases for V and 4 bases for J; bases not matched to a gene: 15. The CDR3 sequence: CASSQERDRVVSGANVLTF. The CDR3 DNA reads TGTGCCAGCAGCCAAGAGCGGGACAGGGTTGTTTCGGGGGCCAACGTCCTGACTTTC. Looking up the rest from reference TRBV7-9 and TRBJ2-6 gives the full variable domain: DTGVSQNPRHKITKRGQNVTFRCDPISEHNRLYWYRQTLGQGPEFLTYFQNEAQLEKSRLLSDRFSAERPKGSFSTLEIQRTEQGDSAMYLCASSQERDRVVSGANVLTFGAGSRLTVL.

J is TRBJ2-5 and V is TRBV7-7; D remains unclear. The CDR3 is made up of 13 amino acids. The germline gives CDR1 SSHAT, CDR2 FNYEAQ (reference sequence). V was clipped by 4 bases and J by 2 bases, with 8 bases between them. The CDR3 sequence: CASSYGFQETQYF. The CDR3 bases are TGTGCCAGCAGCTACGGTTTTCAAGAGACCCAGTACTTC.

This clone showed up just a few times. The genes are TRBV15 and TRBJ2-1; D is possibly TRBD2 (5 bases). Germline CDR1 reads LNHNV; CDR2 reads YYDKDF (reference sequence). The CDR3 length is 16 residues. Trimming removed 0 bases from V and 4 bases from J, with 13 bases in between. DNA for the CDR3: TGTGCCACCAGCAGAGATTCCGGCGGAGGATACAATGAGCAGTTCTTC. Residues: CATSRDSGGGYNEQFF.

This clone was detected only once. The V and J genes are TRBV2 and TRBJ1-1, with D perhaps TRBD1 (6 bases). V was shortened by 5 bases and J by 3 bases, with 10 bases between the two germline ends. The CDR3 totals 13 residues. Germline values: CDR1 SNHLY, CDR2 FYNNEI. CDR3 DNA: TGTGCCAGCAGTAAACAGGGAGACACTGAAGCTTTCTTT. Protein product: CASSKQGDTEAFF.

This clone was seen once. At one of its ends the junction is not consistent with the germline gene, which may arise from a read error. The sample holds other DNA sequences that translate to the same CDR3. J is TRBJ1-5 and V is TRBV6-5; TRBD1 agrees at 10 bases. The germline V gene has CDR1 MNHEY and CDR2 SVGAGI. The CDR3 consists of 15 residues. In DNA, the CDR3 is TGCGCCAGCAGTAGGGACAGGGGCAATAGTCAGCCCCAGCATTTT. It is translated as CASSRDRGNSQPQHF.

This clone was counted between two and nine times. V usage is TRBV6-1 and J usage is TRBJ2-3, with D possibly being TRBD1 or TRBD2 (5 bases each). Germline loops: CDR1 MNHNS, CDR2 SASEGT. This CDR3 comprises 15 residues. Deletions cut 7 bases from V and 2 bases from J, with 16 bases between. The CDR3 loop reads CASTRDALNTDTQYF. CDR3 bases: TGTGCCAGCACTCGGGACGCCTTAAACACAGATACGCAGTATTTT.

This clone was seen more than once but under ten times. V gene TRBV6-5 combines with J gene TRBJ2-2, with a possible D match to TRBD1 (6 bases). The CDR3 loop spans 14 amino acids. Trimming took off 4 bases at V and 7 bases at J, with 13 bases between the two ends. Germline CDR1 is MNHEY and CDR2 is SVGAGI. The CDR3 nucleotides read TGTGCCAGCAGTTTTAACAGGGATGGCGGGGAGCTGTTTTTT. Its protein is CASSFNRDGGELFF.

V gene TRBV4-1 combines with J gene TRBJ2-2, with D perhaps TRBD1 (5 bases). Trimming left V 4 bases short and J 2 bases short, with 11 bases between. Germline CDR1 reads MGHRA; CDR2 reads YSYEKL. CDR3 length: 15 amino acids. The CDR3 DNA reads TGCGCCAGCAGCCCCATTCAGGGCAACACCGGGGAGCTGTTTTTT. Amino acid sequence: CASSPIQGNTGELFF.

This clone was seen only a few times. The gene calls are TRBV5-1 and TRBJ2-2; D is unresolved. Germline V gene data show CDR1 as SGHRS and CDR2 as YFSETQ. Trimming removed 2 bases at V and 1 base at J, with 6 bases between. The CDR3 is 14 residues long. CDR3 DNA: TGCGCCAGCAGCTTTCAACAGAACACCGGGGAGCTGTTTTTT. This translates into CASSFQQNTGELFF.

This chain joins TRBV14 and TRBJ2-7; TRBD1 matches at 7 bases. Germline lookup yields CDR1 SGHDN and CDR2 FVKESK. The CDR3 covers 15 residues. V dropped 3 bases and J dropped 1; count of bases not matched to a gene: 6. The chain's CDR3 is CASSHMGQLSYEQYF. DNA for the CDR3: TGTGCCAGCAGCCATATGGGACAGCTTTCCTACGAGCAGTACTTC.

The chain's CDR3 is CASSIRVTEQQYF. CDR3 nucleotide sequence: TGTGCCAGTAGTATCCGGGTGACAGAACAGCAGTACTTC. The V and J genes are TRBV19 and TRBJ2-7, with a weak D call TRBD1 (5 bases). With 3 bases removed from V and 8 bases from J, the gap between germline ends came to 14 bases. There are 13 residues in the CDR3. The germline V gene has CDR1 LNHDA and CDR2 SQIVND (reference sequence).

V gene TRBV5-1 combines with J gene TRBJ2-5, with TRBD1 identical over 7 bases. CDR1 and CDR2 from the germline V gene are SGHRS and YFSETQ. This CDR3 has 16 amino acids. Losses at the gene ends were 1 base for V and 1 base for J; bases not matched to a gene: 7. CDR3 in DNA: TGCGCCAGCAGCTTGAAAGCCGGGACAGCCCAAGAGACCCAGTACTTC. Translated: CASSLKAGTAQETQYF.

This clone was counted a few times. The V and J genes are TRBV2 and TRBJ2-5, with TRBD1 matching 7 bases. This CDR3 is built from 15 residues. Germline V gives CDR1 SNHLY, CDR2 FYNNEI. V dropped 5 bases and J dropped 2; count of bases not matched to a gene: 8. CDR3 sequence (DNA): TGTGCCAGCAGTCTTGAGGGACAGAGGCAAGAGACCCAGTACTTC. Amino acid sequence: CASSLEGQRQETQYF.

The V call is TRBV29-1, the J call TRBJ2-2, with D possibly TRBD1 on 7 matching bases. The germline CDR1 and CDR2 sequences are SQVTM and ANQGSEA. The V and J ends lost 6 bases and 0 bases respectively, with 14 bases between them. The CDR3 runs 15 residues. CDR3 in amino acids: CSVGGDSSNTGELFF. The CDR3 DNA follows: TGCAGCGTGGGCGGGGACAGCTCGAACACCGGGGAGCTGTTTTTT.

The chain links TRBV15 to TRBJ2-6; D possibly corresponds to TRBD1 (5 bases). Germline V gene data show CDR1 as LNHNV and CDR2 as YYDKDF (reference sequence). The CDR3 sequence is 17 residues long. The V end was cut by 6 bases, the J end by 0 bases, with 15 bases between. The CDR3 DNA reads as TGTGCCACCAGTCGACAGTTAATCTTCTCTGGGGCCAACGTCCTGACTTTC. Translating it yields CATSRQLIFSGANVLTF.